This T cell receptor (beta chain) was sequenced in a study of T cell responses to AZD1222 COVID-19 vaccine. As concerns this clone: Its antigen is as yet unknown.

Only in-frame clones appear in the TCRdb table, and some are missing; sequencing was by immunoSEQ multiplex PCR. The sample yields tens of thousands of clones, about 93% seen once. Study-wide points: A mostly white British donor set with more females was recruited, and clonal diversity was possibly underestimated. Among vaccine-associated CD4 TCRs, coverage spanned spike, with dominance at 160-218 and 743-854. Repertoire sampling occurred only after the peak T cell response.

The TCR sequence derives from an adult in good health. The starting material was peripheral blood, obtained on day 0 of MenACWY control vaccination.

CDR3 sequence reads: CASSQGAGMYSYEQYF. The DNA for the CDR3 is TGTGCCAGCAGCCAAGGGGCAGGGATGTATTCCTACGAGCAGTACTTC. J is TRBJ2-7 and V is TRBV3-1 (or the pseudogene TRBV3-2); tentatively, D is TRBD1 (5 bases). This CDR3 comprises 16 residues. V lost 1 base, J lost 1 base, and 14 bases lay in between. Germline V lookup: CDR1 LGHDT, CDR2 YNNKEL (reference sequence).